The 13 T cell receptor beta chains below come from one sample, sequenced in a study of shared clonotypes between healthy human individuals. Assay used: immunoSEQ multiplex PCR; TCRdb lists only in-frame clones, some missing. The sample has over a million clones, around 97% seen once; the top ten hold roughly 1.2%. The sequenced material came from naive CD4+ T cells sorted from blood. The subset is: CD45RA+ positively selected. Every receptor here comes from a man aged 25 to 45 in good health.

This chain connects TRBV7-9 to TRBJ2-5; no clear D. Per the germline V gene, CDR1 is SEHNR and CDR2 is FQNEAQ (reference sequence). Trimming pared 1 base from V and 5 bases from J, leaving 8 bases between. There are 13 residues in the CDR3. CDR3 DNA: TGTGCCAGCAGCTTAGAAGTCCCGGAGACCCAGTACTTC. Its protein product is CASSLEVPETQYF.

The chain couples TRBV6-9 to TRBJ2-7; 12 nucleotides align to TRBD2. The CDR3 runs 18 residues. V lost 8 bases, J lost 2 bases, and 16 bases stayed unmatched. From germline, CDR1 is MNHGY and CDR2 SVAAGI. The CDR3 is CASWDWTSGIGCPYEQYF. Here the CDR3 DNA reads TGTGCCAGCTGGGATTGGACTAGCGGGATTGGATGTCCCTACGAGCAGTACTTC.

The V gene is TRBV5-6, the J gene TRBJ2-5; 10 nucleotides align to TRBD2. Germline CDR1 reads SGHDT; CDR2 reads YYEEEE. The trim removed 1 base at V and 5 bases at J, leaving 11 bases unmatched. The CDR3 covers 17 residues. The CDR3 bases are TGTGCCAGCAGCTTGACTAGCGGGACGGCCAGGGGGGAGACCCAGTACTTC. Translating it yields CASSLTSGTARGETQYF.

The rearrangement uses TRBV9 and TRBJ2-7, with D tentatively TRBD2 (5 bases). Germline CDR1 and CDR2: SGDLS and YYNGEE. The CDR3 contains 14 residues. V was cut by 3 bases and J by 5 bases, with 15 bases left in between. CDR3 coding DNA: TGTGCCAGCAGCGCCTCCCCGCGGGTCCACGAGCAGTACTTC. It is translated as CASSASPRVHEQYF.

For the CDR3, the DNA is TGTGCCATCAAAGACATGGGGGCCTACGAGCAGTACTTC. Its translation: CAIKDMGAYEQYF. V is TRBV10-3 and J is TRBJ2-7; the D gene could be TRBD1 or TRBD2 (5 bases each). Germline loops: CDR1 ENHRY, CDR2 SYGVKD. V dropped 7 bases and J dropped 2 bases, with 12 bases sitting between them. CDR3 size: 13 residues.

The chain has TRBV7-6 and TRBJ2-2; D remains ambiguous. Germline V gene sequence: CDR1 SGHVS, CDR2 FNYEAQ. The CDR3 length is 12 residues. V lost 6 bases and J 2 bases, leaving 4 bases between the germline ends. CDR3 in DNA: TGTGCCAGCAGTATTAACACCGGGGAGCTGTTTTTT. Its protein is CASSINTGELFF. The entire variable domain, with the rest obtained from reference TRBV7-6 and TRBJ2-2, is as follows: GAGVSQSPRYKVTKRGQDVALRCDPISGHVSLYWYRQALGQGPEFLTYFNYEAQQDKSGLPNDRFSAERPEGSISTLTIQRTEQRDSAMYRCASSINTGELFFGEGSRLTVL.

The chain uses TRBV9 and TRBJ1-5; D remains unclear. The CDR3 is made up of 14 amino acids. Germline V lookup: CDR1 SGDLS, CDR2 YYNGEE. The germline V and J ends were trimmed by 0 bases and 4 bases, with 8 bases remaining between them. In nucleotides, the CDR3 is TGTGCCAGCAGCGTAGGGCTCCCGAATCAGCCCCAGCATTTT. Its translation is CASSVGLPNQPQHF. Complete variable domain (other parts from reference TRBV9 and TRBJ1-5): DSGVTQTPKHLITATGQRVTLRCSPRSGDLSVYWYQQSLDQGLQFLIQYYNGEERAKGNILERFSAQQFPDLHSELNLSSLELGDSALYFCASSVGLPNQPQHFGDGTRLSIL.

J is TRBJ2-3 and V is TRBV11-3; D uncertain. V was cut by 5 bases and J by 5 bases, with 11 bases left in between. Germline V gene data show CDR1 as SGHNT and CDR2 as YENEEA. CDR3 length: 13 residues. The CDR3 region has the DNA TGTGCCAGCAGCCCCAATCTGGGAGATACGCAGTATTTT. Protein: CASSPNLGDTQYF.

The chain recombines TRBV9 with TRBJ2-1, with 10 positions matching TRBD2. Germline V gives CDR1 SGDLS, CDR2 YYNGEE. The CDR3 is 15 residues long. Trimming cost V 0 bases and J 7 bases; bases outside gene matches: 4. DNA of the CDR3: TGTGCCAGCAGCGTAGCCCCTAGCGGGAGTAATGAGCAGTTCTTC. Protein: CASSVAPSGSNEQFF.

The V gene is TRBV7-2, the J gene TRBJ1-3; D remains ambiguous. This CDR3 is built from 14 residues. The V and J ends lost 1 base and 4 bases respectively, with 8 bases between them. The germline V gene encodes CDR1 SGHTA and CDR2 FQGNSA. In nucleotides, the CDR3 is TGTGCCAGCAGCTTAGAGTTGCAGGGAAACACCATATATTTT. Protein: CASSLELQGNTIYF.

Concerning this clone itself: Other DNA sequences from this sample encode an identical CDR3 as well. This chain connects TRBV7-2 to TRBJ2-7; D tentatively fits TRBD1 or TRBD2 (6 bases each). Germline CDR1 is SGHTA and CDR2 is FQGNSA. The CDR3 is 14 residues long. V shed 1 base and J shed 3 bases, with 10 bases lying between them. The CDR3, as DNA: TGTGCCAGCAGCTTAGATGGAGGGGGCTACGAGCAGTACTTC. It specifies CASSLDGGGYEQYF.

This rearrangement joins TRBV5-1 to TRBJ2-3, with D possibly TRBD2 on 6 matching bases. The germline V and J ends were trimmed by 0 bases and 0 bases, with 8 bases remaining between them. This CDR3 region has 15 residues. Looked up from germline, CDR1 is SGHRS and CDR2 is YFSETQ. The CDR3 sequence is CASSLGLVSTDTQYF. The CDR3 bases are TGCGCCAGCAGCTTGGGACTAGTAAGCACAGATACGCAGTATTTT.

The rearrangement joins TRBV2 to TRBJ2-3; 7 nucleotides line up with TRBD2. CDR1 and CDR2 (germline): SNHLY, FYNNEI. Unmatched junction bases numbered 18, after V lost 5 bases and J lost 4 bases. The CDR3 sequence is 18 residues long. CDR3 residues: CASSIFDPSGQVPDTQYF. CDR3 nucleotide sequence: TGTGCCAGCAGTATTTTTGACCCTAGCGGCCAGGTTCCAGATACGCAGTATTTT.